Listed here are 3 T cell receptor beta chains from one sample, sequenced in a study of blood T cell repertoires in COVID-19. TCRdb keeps only in-frame clones here, not all; method: immunoSEQ multiplex PCR. In the table there are over 150,000 clones, about 86% of which are singletons. What was sequenced was peripheral blood. These receptors were obtained from a woman aged 18-29 years who had recovered from COVID-19.

This CDR3 reads CASTKDRVNSPLHF. The DNA for the CDR3 is TGTGCCAGCACCAAGGACAGAGTTAATTCACCCCTCCACTTT. The V call is TRBV6-5, the J call TRBJ1-6; D possibly corresponds to TRBD1 (6 bases). The CDR3 totals 14 residues. Germline-derived CDR1 and CDR2 are MNHEY and SVGAGI. V was shortened by 7 bases and J by 6 bases, with 13 bases between the two germline ends.

The chain recombines TRBV5-6 with TRBJ1-2, with D maybe TRBD1 (5 bases). Looked up from germline, CDR1 is SGHDT and CDR2 is YYEEEE. Trimming took off 0 bases at V and 2 bases at J, with 8 bases between the two ends. The CDR3 loop spans 14 amino acids. The CDR3 DNA reads TGTGCCAGCAGCTTGGTAGACAGCAACTATGGCTACACCTTC. It codes for CASSLVDSNYGYTF.

The V gene is TRBV19, the J gene TRBJ2-3, with 7 bases that match TRBD2. The CDR3 is 15 residues long. The germline V gene has CDR1 LNHDA and CDR2 SQIVND (reference sequence). Germline trimming cut 4 bases from V and 2 bases from J; bases unmatched to any gene: 6. CDR3 bases: TGTGCCAGTAGTAGGGAGGGAGGGCCCACAGATACGCAGTATTTT. It yields the protein CASSREGGPTDTQYF.